This T cell receptor (beta chain) was recorded in a study of T cells after somatic rescue of genetic block. This clone was counted between two and nine times. Only in-frame clones appear in the TCRdb table, and some are missing; sequencing was by immunoSEQ multiplex PCR. Among more than 13,000 clones listed, 70% were seen once. V lost 1 base and J 1 base, leaving 14 bases between the germline ends. Looked up from germline, CDR1 is PRHDT and CDR2 is FYEKMQ (reference sequence). The CDR3 is 16 amino acids. The receptor's source is a man between 18 and 29 years old. The chain combines TRBV13 with TRBJ2-7, with D possibly being TRBD1 (6 bases). The source material was peripheral blood mononuclear cells (PBMCs). CDR3 sequence reads: CASSLEGVGRSYEQYF. The CDR3 region has the DNA TGTGCCAGCAGCTTAGAGGGGGTGGGCAGATCCTACGAGCAGTACTTC.